This T cell receptor beta chain was observed in a study of radiation and T cells in renal cell carcinoma. Study in general: Nephrectomy followed 15 Gy stereotactic body radiation by 4 weeks. Study results and caveats: Pretreatment tumor biopsies were lacking, so baseline clonotypes are unknown. Top tumor clonotypes rose in blood 2 weeks post-radiation, then contracted.

Here immunoSEQ multiplex PCR was the method, and the copy in TCRdb shows in-frame clones only, minus some. The table lists some 60,000 clones, roughly four fifths of them singletons. Concerning this clone: As yet, its antigen is unknown.

The germline V gene encodes CDR1 SQVTM and CDR2 ANQGSEA. The CDR3 extends over 13 amino acids. The V end was cut by 3 bases, the J end by 3 bases, with 8 bases between. Time point given: blood 2 weeks post-SBRT. Indicated treatment: 15 Gy SBRT to primary tumor, nephrectomy 4 weeks later. Serial blood draws occurred at baseline and 2 and 4 weeks post-SBRT. Here the sequenced sample was blood, taken from a patient whose treatment included radiotherapy and nephrectomy. The clonotype comes from a man between 60 and 75 years old with renal cell carcinoma. The V call is TRBV29-1, the J call TRBJ2-2; D is ambiguous. The chain's CDR3 is CSVDRADTGELFF. The DNA of the CDR3 is TGCAGCGTTGATAGGGCGGACACCGGGGAGCTGTTTTTT.